The following is a TCR beta chain sequence with its context. Its antigen remains unidentified. The data were taken from a study of T cell responses to AZD1222 COVID-19 vaccine. Study observations and caveats: Within unmutated variant regions lay the reported targets of nearly half of spike-specific TCRs.

CDR1 is SEHNR and CDR2 is FQNEAQ in the germline V gene (reference sequence). The V end was cut by 7 bases, the J end by 1 base, with 13 bases between. This CDR3 is 14 amino acids long. Sequencing was performed with immunoSEQ multiplex PCR; in TCRdb, only in-frame clones are kept and a portion is missing. The table includes approximately 150,000 clones, around nine tenths detected once. The sequencing used peripheral blood, collected on day 0 of AZD1222 vaccination. This receptor was taken from an adult in good health. V usage is TRBV7-9 and J usage is TRBJ1-1; the D is unclear. The CDR3 region is CASTEDQGNTEAFF. CDR3 in DNA: TGTGCCAGCACCGAAGATCAAGGGAACACTGAAGCTTTCTTT.